This T cell receptor (beta chain) was profiled in a study of T cell changes during pregnancy in multiple sclerosis. Measured with immunoSEQ multiplex PCR; TCRdb has only the in-frame clones, and not every one. The repertoire consists of 72,000 or so clones, with 93% occurring once and the leading ten covering roughly 2.5%. The length of the CDR3 is 17 residues. CDR1 PRHDT and CDR2 FYEKMQ come from the germline V gene (reference sequence). Trimming removed 3 bases at V and 0 bases at J, with 18 bases between. V and J are TRBV13 and TRBJ2-7; possibly TRBD1 for D (5 bases). The material was peripheral blood, obtained in the second trimester of pregnancy. The clonotype was recovered from a female donor with multiple sclerosis, enrolled in a pregnancy study. The CDR3 is CASSFTGPSGNSYEQYF. The DNA of the CDR3 is TGTGCCAGCAGCTTTACAGGCCCATCAGGAAACTCCTACGAGCAGTACTTC.